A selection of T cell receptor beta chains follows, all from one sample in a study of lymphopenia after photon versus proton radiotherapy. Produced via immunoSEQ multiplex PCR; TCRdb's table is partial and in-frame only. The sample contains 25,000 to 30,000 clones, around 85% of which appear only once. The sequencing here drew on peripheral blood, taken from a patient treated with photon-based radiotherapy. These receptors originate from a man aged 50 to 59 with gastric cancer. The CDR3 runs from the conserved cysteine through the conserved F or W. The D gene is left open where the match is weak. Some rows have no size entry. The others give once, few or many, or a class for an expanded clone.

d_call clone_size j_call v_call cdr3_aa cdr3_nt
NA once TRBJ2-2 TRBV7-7 CASSHRVSTGELFF TGTGCCAGCAGCCACAGGGTTTCCACCGGGGAGCTGTTTTTT
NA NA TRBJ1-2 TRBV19 CASSIKTLGGYTF TGTGCCAGTAGTATTAAGACCTTAGGTGGCTACACCTTC
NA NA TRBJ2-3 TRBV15 CATSRDSGPNTDTQYF TGTGCCACCAGCAGAGATTCGGGACCGAACACAGATACGCAGTATTTT
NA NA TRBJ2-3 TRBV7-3 CASSLVPSSTDTQYF TGTGCCAGCAGCTTGGTGCCGTCTAGCACAGATACGCAGTATTTT
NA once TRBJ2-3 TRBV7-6 CASSLSRADTQYF TGTGCCAGCAGCTTATCACGGGCAGATACGCAGTATTTT
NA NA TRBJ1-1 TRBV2 CASSQARLATEAFF TGTGCCAGCAGTCAAGCCCGGTTGGCCACTGAAGCTTTCTTT
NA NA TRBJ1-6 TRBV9 CASSVEGHGNSPLHF TGTGCCAGCAGCGTAGAGGGACACGGAAATTCACCCCTCCACTTT
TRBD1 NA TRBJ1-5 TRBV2 CASRTTGDNQPQHF TGTGCCAGCAGGACGACAGGGGACAATCAGCCCCAGCATTTT
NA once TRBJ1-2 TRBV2 CASSESIVPYGYTF TGTGCCAGCAGTGAAAGTATAGTACCCTATGGCTACACCTTC
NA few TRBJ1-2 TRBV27 CASRLGGGNYGYTF TGTGCCAGCAGATTAGGGGGGGGAAACTATGGCTACACCTTC
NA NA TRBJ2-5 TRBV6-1 CASSPTGRPEETQYF TGTGCCAGCAGTCCTACAGGACGGCCGGAAGAGACCCAGTACTTC
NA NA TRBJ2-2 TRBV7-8 CASSLTGNAGELFF TGTGCCAGCAGCTTAACAGGCAACGCCGGGGAGCTGTTTTTT
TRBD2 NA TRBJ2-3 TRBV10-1 CASSRGSGVADTQYF TGCGCCAGCAGTAGGGGTAGCGGGGTGGCAGATACGCAGTATTTT
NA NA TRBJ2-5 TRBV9 CASSVAGEETQYF TGTGCCAGCAGCGTAGCAGGGGAAGAGACCCAGTACTTC
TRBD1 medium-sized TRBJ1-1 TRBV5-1 CASSHTGADYTEAFF TGCGCCAGCAGCCACACAGGGGCGGATTACACTGAAGCTTTCTTT
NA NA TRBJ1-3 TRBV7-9 CASSSSRGGNSGNTIYF TGTGCCAGCAGCTCGTCCAGGGGAGGCAATTCCGGAAACACCATATATTTT
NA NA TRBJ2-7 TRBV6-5 CASRAQFRGQYEQYF TGTGCCAGCAGGGCCCAGTTTCGGGGGCAATACGAGCAGTACTTC
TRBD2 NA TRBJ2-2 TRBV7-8 CASSAGGNGGELFF TGTGCCAGCAGCGCCGGGGGGAACGGCGGGGAGCTGTTTTTT